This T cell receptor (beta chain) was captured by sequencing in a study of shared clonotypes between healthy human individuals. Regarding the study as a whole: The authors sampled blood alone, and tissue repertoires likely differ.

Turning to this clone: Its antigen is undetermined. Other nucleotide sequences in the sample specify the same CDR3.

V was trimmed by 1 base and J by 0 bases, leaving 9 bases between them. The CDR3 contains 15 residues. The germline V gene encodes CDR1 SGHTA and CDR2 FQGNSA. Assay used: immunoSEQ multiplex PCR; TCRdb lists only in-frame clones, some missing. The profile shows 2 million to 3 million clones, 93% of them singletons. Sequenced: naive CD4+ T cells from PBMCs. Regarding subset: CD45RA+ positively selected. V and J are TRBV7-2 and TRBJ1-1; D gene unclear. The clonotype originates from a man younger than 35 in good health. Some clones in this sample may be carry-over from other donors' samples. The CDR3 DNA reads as TGTGCCAGCAGCTTAGTGGCCGGAATGAACACTGAAGCTTTCTTT. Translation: CASSLVAGMNTEAFF.